The 11 T cell receptor beta chains listed next were all sequenced from one sample in a study of OX40 agonist ivuxolimab in advanced cancers. Libraries were prepared through the immunoSEQ multiplex PCR assay. Here the immuneACCESS table is served through TCRdb, limited to in-frame sequences with V and J called. Missing clones are a known gap in these copies; in checked studies unresolved V genes cover under half, and the rest lacks a known reason. The sample has roughly 91,000 clones on record, over 85% of them singletons. The leading ten clones occupy less than 1% of the sample. Sequencing used CD4+ or CD8+ T cells sorted from blood, obtained in a trial of the OX40 agonist ivuxolimab. The receptors here all came from an adult with an advanced solid tumor such as melanoma, head and neck, liver or kidney cancer.

The CDR3 spells CATSSLQTGSNYGYTF. DNA of the CDR3: TGTGCCACCAGCAGTTTACAGACAGGTTCTAACTATGGCTACACCTTC. This chain uses TRBV15 with TRBJ1-2, with D perhaps matching TRBD1 (6 bases). Germline V lookup: CDR1 LNHNV, CDR2 YYDKDF (reference sequence). V lost 3 bases, J lost 0 bases, and 14 bases lay in between. This CDR3 region has 16 residues.

The chain is built from TRBV27 and TRBJ1-3; D is unresolved. The V gene lost 4 bases and the J gene lost 0 bases, with 4 bases spanning the gap. The CDR3 extends over 13 amino acids. Germline assignment: CDR1 MNHEY and CDR2 SMNVEV (reference sequence). This CDR3 reads CASSSGSGNTIYF. The DNA of the CDR3 is TGTGCCAGCAGTTCGGGCTCTGGAAACACCATATATTTT.

This clone was found once. The chain combines TRBV7-9 with TRBJ2-5; 8 nucleotides align to TRBD2. Losses at the gene ends were 1 base for V and 1 base for J; bases not matched to a gene: 5. This CDR3 region has 16 residues. In germline, CDR1 is SEHNR, CDR2 FQNEAQ (reference sequence). The CDR3 bases are TGTGCCAGCAGCTTAGGAGAGCGGGGGAGCCAAGAGACCCAGTACTTC. Its protein is CASSLGERGSQETQYF.

The chain joins TRBV7-9 to TRBJ1-5, with 8 bases identical to TRBD1. Germline CDR1 reads SEHNR; CDR2 reads FQNEAQ (reference sequence). CDR3 length: 14 residues. Trimming cost V 5 bases and J 5 bases; bases outside gene matches: 5. CDR3 sequence reads: CASSTQGAHQPQHF. CDR3 coding DNA: TGTGCCAGCAGCACCCAGGGGGCCCATCAGCCCCAGCATTTT.

The CDR3 spells CASTPAPTDTQYF. As DNA, the CDR3 is TGTGCCAGCACGCCGGCCCCCACAGATACGCAGTATTTT. The rearrangement joins TRBV6-6 to TRBJ2-3, with D unclear. This CDR3 region has 13 residues. Germline V lookup: CDR1 MNHNY, CDR2 SVGAGI (reference sequence). V lost 7 bases, J lost 2 bases, and 10 bases lay in between.

The chain's CDR3 is CASSLGTSGGYEQYF. The CDR3 nucleotides read TGTGCCAGCAGTTTAGGGACTAGCGGGGGCTACGAGCAGTACTTC. This chain links TRBV28 with TRBJ2-7; 14 bases map to TRBD2. The CDR3 is 15 residues long. V was pared by 2 bases and J by 3 bases, with 0 bases of the junction left unmatched. Germline V gene sequence: CDR1 MDHEN, CDR2 SYDVKM.

The chain uses TRBV9 and TRBJ2-3; D unclear. The CDR3 runs to 14 residues. Germline values: CDR1 SGDLS, CDR2 YYNGEE. Trimming pared 2 bases from V and 0 bases from J, leaving 7 bases between. As DNA, the CDR3 is TGTGCCAGCAGCGTCTCCATGAGCACAGATACGCAGTATTTT. Protein: CASSVSMSTDTQYF.

This chain uses TRBV6-1 with TRBJ2-7, with 10 bases matching TRBD2. Looked up from germline, CDR1 is MNHNS and CDR2 is SASEGT. V lost 5 bases to trimming and J lost 0 bases; unmatched junction nucleotides: 4. The length of the CDR3 is 15 residues. CDR3 region: CASSTSGTSSYEQYF. CDR3 bases: TGTGCCAGCAGTACTAGCGGGACAAGCTCCTACGAGCAGTACTTC.

The V and J genes are TRBV7-2 and TRBJ2-7; 7 bases line up with TRBD2. The CDR3 runs to 14 residues. Germline values: CDR1 SGHTA, CDR2 FQGNSA. V was clipped by 4 bases and J by 6 bases; unmatched bases: 9. In DNA, the CDR3 is TGTGCCAGCAGCTCCCAAGGACTAGTTGGCGAGCAGTACTTC. This translates into CASSSQGLVGEQYF.

This chain uses TRBV28 with TRBJ1-1, with 7 bases identical to TRBD1. Germline CDR1 reads MDHEN; CDR2 reads SYDVKM. The V and J ends lost 5 bases and 1 base, in that order; junction bases with no gene match: 7. The CDR3 has 15 amino acids. In DNA form, the CDR3 reads TGTGCCAGCAGTCCACAGACAGGGCGGAACACTGAAGCTTTCTTT. It encodes CASSPQTGRNTEAFF.

The rearrangement links TRBV18 to TRBJ2-5; D possibly corresponds to TRBD1 (5 bases). Germline V gene sequence: CDR1 KGHSH, CDR2 LQKENI. Trimming took off 0 bases at V and 5 bases at J, with 7 bases between the two ends. This CDR3 has 13 amino acids. In DNA form, the CDR3 reads TGTGCCAGCTCACCACCAGGGGTTGAGACCCAGTACTTC. It codes for CASSPPGVETQYF.